This record covers a single T cell receptor (beta chain). What this receptor recognizes is not known. Per-base qualities were not stored, and no clone one base away is much larger. The data were obtained in a study of shared clonotypes between healthy human individuals (TCRdb year 2020). With regard to the full study: The cohort comprised two women and a few men aged 18 to 49 years. For each donor, CD4 naive and CD4 memory were each run on three plates, CD8 naive on two plates, and CD8 memory on one plate. Blood TCR repertoires of about five healthy adults were deeply sequenced to estimate repertoire size and the extent of clonotype sharing between individuals. Libraries were prepared and TCR repertoires were sequenced by different laboratories using diverse techniques, in order to increase sequencing depth and limit assay-specific biases. Per donor, leukapheresis produced somewhere between about 0.94 and 9 billion PBMCs.

Donors were healthy HIV-negative adults with no recently reported acute infections or vaccinations. Only Caucasian adults living in Nashville, Tennessee, USA were represented among the donors. CD4+ T cells were enriched through magnetic negative selection, after which naive cells were positively selected on CD45RA and the remaining negative fraction served as the memory subset. Blood was obtained by leukapheresis, after which PBMCs were separated by Ficoll-Histopaque density gradient centrifugation and cryopreserved in liquid nitrogen vapor phase. Purity and quantity of every magnetically sorted T cell population were checked by analytical flow cytometry. From each sorted fraction, genomic DNA was isolated and quantified by UV absorbance on a Nanodrop 2000c. Study-wide findings and limitations: Sharing across a few donors was observed for about 5% of naive CD4, 3% to 3.5% of naive CD8, over 2% of memory CD4, and 0.4% of memory CD8 clonotypes. Pairwise subsampling led to the expectation that sequencing depth would affect the degree of clonotype sharing among donors. Rarefaction of sorted-subset datasets indicated incomplete sequencing despite the large sequencing depth. Because the study included only a small number of donors, the genetic and exposure-history diversity represented was limited. Larger estimated clonotype richness was generally found for naive subsets than for memory subsets. Sampling was limited to blood, and TCR repertoires in tissue likely differ from TCR repertoires in blood. Clonotypes shared by all four sorted-subset donors showed higher generation probabilities than non-shared clonotypes.

Using the deep immunoSEQ assay, TCR CDR3 regions were amplified from genomic DNA by multiplex PCR. For each cell subset, the extracted genomic DNA was distributed evenly across all wells of several immunoSEQ 96-well plates, and each plate served as one replicate. For sorted subsets, roughly 0.2 ug genomic DNA, equal to tens of thousands of T cell genomes, was loaded into each replicate PCR. Purified libraries were measured with a Qubit 3.0 fluorometer, size-checked on a Bioanalyzer 2100, and measured again with the KAPA Library Quantification kit. Each immunoSEQ 96-well plate was sequenced on its own single-read 150-cycle Illumina NextSeq 550 flow cell. From the authors' description of their analysis: Because the immunoSEQ output held only junctional sequences and lacked quality scores, the filtering could not match the filtering applied to full-length reads. To assign V/J genes and CDR3, sequences were annotated against IMGT germline references using PyIR, a Python wrapper for IgBLAST v1.9. Any read was removed if the V/J assignment was weak (E-value above 1e-6), the CDR3 was missing, or the read contained stop codons, out-of-frame junctions, or ambiguous translated residues. V3J clonotypes were defined by identical inferred V gene, J gene, and CDR3 amino acid sequence. Percentage overlap between repertoires was calculated by dividing the number of shared unique clonotypes by the size of the smaller repertoire. RTK rarefaction, the Chao1 estimator, and Recon v2.1 estimates of unobserved clonotypes were used to assess repertoire richness. For all TCRbeta clonotypes obtained by the gDNA method from a few donors, generation probabilities were computed with OLGA. Held by TCRdb, this immuneACCESS table contains in-frame sequences only and omits some clones. Under half of the omission traces to an unresolved V gene where checked; the cause of the rest is unknown. From that table come the V and J calls and clone size; the DNA was used to work out D and trimming. Within this sample are 2 million to 2.5 million clones, with roughly 92% of them counted one time only. 0.37% of the sample rests with the top ten.

The CDR3 has 14 amino acids, counting the end cysteine and phenylalanine. The read is trimmed to its CDR3 DNA, 42 bases read in frame from base 1. The V end loses 4 bases and the J end loses 5 bases, and a stretch of 15 bases separates them. The germline V gene yields SGHDT for CDR1 and YYEEEE for CDR2. The clonotype originates from a man aged 18 to 30 in good health. Some clones in this sample may be carry-over from other donors' samples. The chain is made from TRBV5-6 and TRBJ1-1; TRBD1 could be the D gene, as 5 bases match. Sequencing was performed on naive CD4+ T cells from PBMCs. Taken with the paper, the label for cell subset or site translates to: CD45RA+ positively selected. The DNA reads as follows: TGTGCCAGCAGCCTCGCTCCCAGGGCAACTGAAGCTTTCTTT. This codes for CASSLAPRATEAFF.